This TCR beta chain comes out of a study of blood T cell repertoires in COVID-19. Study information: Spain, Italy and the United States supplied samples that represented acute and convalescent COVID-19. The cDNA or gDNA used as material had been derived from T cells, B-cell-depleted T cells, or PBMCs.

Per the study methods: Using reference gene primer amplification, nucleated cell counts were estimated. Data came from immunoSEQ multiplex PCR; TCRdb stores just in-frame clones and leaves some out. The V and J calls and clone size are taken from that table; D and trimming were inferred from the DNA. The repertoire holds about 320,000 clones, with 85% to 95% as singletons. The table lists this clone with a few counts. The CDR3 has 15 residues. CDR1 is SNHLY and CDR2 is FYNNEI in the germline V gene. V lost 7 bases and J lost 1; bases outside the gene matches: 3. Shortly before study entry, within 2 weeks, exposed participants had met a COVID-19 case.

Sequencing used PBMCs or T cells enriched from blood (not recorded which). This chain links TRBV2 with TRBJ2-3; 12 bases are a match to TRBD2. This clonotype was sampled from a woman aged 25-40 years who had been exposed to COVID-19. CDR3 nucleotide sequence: TGTGCCAGCAAAAGACTAGCGGGGGGCACAGATACGCAGTATTTT. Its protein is CASKRLAGGTDTQYF.